The sequence of this T cell receptor beta chain was determined in a study of cytomegalovirus exposure and HLA in healthy donors. The study's findings and limits: Among the sequence variants, a highly shared cluster was likely an artifact of sequencing. Accurate prediction of most subjects' HLA-A and HLA-B alleles from TCR beta sequences was reported.

Use of 60 Vbeta and 13 Jbeta primers characterized the PCR. Some clones are missing from TCRdb's copy, which holds only in-frame ones; the method was immunoSEQ multiplex PCR. This table lists approximately 92,000 clones. Trimming at V came to 4 bases and at J to 6 bases, leaving 7 bases not matched to a gene. The CDR3 consists of 15 residues. The germline gives CDR1 SGHDT, CDR2 YYEEEE. Worth noting for this clone: Its target is unknown.

The chain uses TRBV5-6 and TRBJ2-5; TRBD1 agrees at 12 bases. This receptor was taken from a woman in her 30s in good health and CMV-seronegative. Sequenced input: PBMCs. CDR3 sequence (DNA): TGTGCCAGCAGCGGGGGGACAGGGGGCGGACAGACCCAGTACTTC. It codes for CASSGGTGGGQTQYF.